The entry below describes one T cell receptor (beta chain). The sample belongs to a study of blood T cell repertoires in COVID-19. Sequencing was performed with immunoSEQ multiplex PCR; in TCRdb, only in-frame clones are kept and a portion is missing. Of hundreds of thousands of clones listed, 85% to 90% are singletons. CDR3 length equals 20 residues. Trimming removed 6 bases from V and 3 bases from J; junction bases left unmatched: 22. Germline V gene lookup returns CDR1 MDHEN and CDR2 SYDVKM. Sequencing was performed on PBMCs or T cells enriched from blood (not recorded which). The sequence came from a young man who had recovered from COVID-19. The chain employs TRBV28 and TRBJ2-3; 9 positions agree with TRBD2. CDR3 DNA sequence: TGTGCCAGCAGCATCGGCAGGTCGGCGGGAGGGCGTATTTGGACAGATACGCAGTATTTT. This codes for CASSIGRSAGGRIWTDTQYF.